This T cell receptor (beta chain) was retrieved from a study of blood T cell repertoires in COVID-19 (dated by TCRdb to 2020 to 2022). For context, the study as a whole: Samples from collaborators originated in the United States, Italy and Spain and spanned both the acute and convalescent phases of COVID-19. Nearly every sample came with metadata listing a de-identified subject ID, COVID-19 status, age in years and sex. The samples were drawn from the first 160 participants of the ongoing ImmuneRACE study and from 1,254 subjects provided by 6 global collaborators. The repertoires were made available in a free public database intended to serve as a resource for research on the immune response to SARS-CoV-2. Where HLA class I and class II types were available, the types were taken from metadata supplied by the sample provider, not from assay-based typing. The prospective study material was composed of cDNA or gDNA derived from T cells, B-cell-depleted T cells, or PBMCs. The dataset comprised deeply sampled blood TCRbeta repertoires from subjects exposed to, actively infected with, or recovered from COVID-19. Study-wide findings and limitations: Clinical and demographic metadata were provided uncurated, with the amount varying by source and participant.

TCRbeta CDR3 regions were amplified from genomic DNA using the immunoSEQ Assay, a bias-controlled multiplex PCR. The original methods were these. The number of nucleated cells in each sample was estimated from the amplification of reference gene primers within the assay. Sequence reads were collapsed and filtered to measure the absolute abundance of every unique TCRbeta CDR3 rearrangement. For each sample, productive Simpson clonality was calculated as the square root of Simpson's diversity index across productive rearrangements. TCRdb mirrors the immuneACCESS table, restricted to in-frame sequences. Some clones are absent from its copies; in checked studies, under half trace to an unresolved V gene, and the reason for the others is unknown. That table is the source of V, J and clone size, and D and trimming were worked out from the DNA. The sample yields 120,000 or so clones; roughly 69% were counted once. The biggest ten clones account for under 2.5% of the sample.

The collaborating institutions used their own protocols to collect whole blood in K2EDTA tubes. Collaborator samples were shipped for TCRbeta analysis as frozen whole blood, isolated PBMCs, or DNA extracted from either sample type. The CDR3 starts with the cysteine, ends with the phenylalanine, and has 15 residues. The sequence is cut down to CDR3 DNA, 45 bases in frame from base 1. The CDR1 and CDR2 encoded by the germline V gene are WSHSY and SAAADI. A distance of 10 bases separates the germline ends of V and J, which lose 2 bases and 2 bases respectively. A word on this clone: Its antigen is unknown. No much larger clone is present one base from it, and per-base qualities are unavailable.

The rearrangement combines TRBV10-2 with TRBJ1-3; TRBD1 might be the D gene, on 5 matching bases. This receptor was identified in a woman between 65 and 79 years old with acute or convalescent COVID-19. The specimen sequenced was peripheral blood. The CDR3 reads as follows: CASSETGGTGNTIYF. The sequenced DNA is TGCGCCAGCAGTGAGACGGGGGGTACTGGAAACACCATATATTTT.